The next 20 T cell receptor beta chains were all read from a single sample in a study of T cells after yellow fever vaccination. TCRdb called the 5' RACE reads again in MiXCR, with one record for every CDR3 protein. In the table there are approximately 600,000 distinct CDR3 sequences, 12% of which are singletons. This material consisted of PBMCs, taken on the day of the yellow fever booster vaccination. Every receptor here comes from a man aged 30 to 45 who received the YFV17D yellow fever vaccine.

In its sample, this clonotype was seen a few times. CDR3 DNA: TGTGCCAGCAGTTTACAGCTCGATTCCTACACTCCGGATACGCAGTATTTT. Residues: CASSLQLDSYTPDTQYF. This chain connects TRBV12-3 or TRBV12-4 to TRBJ2-3; D not certain. V lost 2 bases and J 6 bases, leaving 21 bases between the germline ends. This CDR3 spans 17 amino acids.

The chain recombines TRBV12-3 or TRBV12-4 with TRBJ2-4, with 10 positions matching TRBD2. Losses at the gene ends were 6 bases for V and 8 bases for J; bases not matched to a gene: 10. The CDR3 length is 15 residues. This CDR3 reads CASRRTSGNGDIQYF. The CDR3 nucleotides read TGTGCCAGCAGACGGACTAGCGGAAACGGGGACATTCAGTACTTC.

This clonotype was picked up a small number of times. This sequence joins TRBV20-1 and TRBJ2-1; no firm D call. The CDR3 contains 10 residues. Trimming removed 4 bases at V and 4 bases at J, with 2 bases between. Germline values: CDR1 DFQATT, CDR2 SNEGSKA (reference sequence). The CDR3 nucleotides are TGCAGTGCTATTTACAATGAGCAGTTCTTC. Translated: CSAIYNEQFF.

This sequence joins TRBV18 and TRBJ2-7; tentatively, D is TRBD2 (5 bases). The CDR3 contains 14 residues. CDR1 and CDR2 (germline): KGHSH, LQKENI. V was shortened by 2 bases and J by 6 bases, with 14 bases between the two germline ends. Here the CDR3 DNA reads TGTGCCAGCTCACCAAAAGGGAGAGGAGGCGAGCAGTACTTC. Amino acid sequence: CASSPKGRGGEQYF.

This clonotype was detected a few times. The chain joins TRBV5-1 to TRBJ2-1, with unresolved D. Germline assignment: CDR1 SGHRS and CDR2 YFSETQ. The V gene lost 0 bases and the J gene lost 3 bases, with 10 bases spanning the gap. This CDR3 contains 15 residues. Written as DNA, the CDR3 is TGCGCCAGCAGCTTGGCAATTTCGGACTACAATGAGCAGTTCTTC. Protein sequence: CASSLAISDYNEQFF.

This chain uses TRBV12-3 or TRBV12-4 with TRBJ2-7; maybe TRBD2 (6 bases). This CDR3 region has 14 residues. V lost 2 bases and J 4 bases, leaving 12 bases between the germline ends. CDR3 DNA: TGTGCCAGCAGTTTATCCGGCGGGATGTACGAGCAGTACTTC. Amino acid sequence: CASSLSGGMYEQYF.

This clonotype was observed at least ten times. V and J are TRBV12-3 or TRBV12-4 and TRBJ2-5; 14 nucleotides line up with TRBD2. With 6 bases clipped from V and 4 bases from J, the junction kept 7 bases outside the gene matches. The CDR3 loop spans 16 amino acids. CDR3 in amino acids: CASSLGLAGGSETQYF. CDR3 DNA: TGTGCCAGCAGCCTAGGACTAGCGGGAGGTTCAGAGACCCAGTACTTC.

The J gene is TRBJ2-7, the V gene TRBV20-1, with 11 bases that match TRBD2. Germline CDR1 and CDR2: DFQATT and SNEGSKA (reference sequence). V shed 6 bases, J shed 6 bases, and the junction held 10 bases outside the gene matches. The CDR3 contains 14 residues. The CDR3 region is CSAITSGSVGEQYF. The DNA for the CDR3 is TGCAGTGCAATAACTAGCGGGAGCGTAGGCGAGCAGTACTTC.

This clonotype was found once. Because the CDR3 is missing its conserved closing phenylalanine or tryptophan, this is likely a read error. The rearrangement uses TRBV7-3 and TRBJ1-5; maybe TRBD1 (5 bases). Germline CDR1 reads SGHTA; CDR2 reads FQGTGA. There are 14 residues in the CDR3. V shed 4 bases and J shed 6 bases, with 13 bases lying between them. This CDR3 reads CASSSYRSGQPQHI. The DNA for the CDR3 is TGTGCCAGCAGCTCATACAGGTCGGGTCAGCCCCAGCATATT.

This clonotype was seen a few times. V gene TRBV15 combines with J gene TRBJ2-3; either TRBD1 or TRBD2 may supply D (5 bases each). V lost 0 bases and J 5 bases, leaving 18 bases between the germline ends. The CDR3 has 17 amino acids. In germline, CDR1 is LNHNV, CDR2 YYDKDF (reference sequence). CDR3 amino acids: CATSRDQGVREGDTQYF. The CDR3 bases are TGTGCCACCAGCAGAGATCAGGGAGTCCGAGAGGGAGATACGCAGTATTTT.

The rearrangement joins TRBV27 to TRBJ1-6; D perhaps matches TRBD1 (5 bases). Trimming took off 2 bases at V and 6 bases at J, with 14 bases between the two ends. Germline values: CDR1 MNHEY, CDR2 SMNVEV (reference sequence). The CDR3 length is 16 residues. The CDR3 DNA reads TGTGCCAGCAGTTTAGAGATGGGCAGGGTTAATTCACCCCTCCACTTT. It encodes CASSLEMGRVNSPLHF.

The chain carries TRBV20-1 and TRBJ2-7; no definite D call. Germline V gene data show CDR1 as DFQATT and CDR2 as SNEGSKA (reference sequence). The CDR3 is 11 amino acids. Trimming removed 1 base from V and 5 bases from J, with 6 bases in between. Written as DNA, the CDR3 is TGCAGTGCTAGAGGCGTTGACGAGCAGTACTTC. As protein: CSARGVDEQYF.

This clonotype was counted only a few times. CDR3 nucleotide sequence: TGTGCCAGCAGTCCCCCGTTGCCTACGCAGTATTTT. Translation: CASSPPLPTQYF. This rearrangement joins TRBV6-2 or TRBV6-3 to TRBJ2-3, with D uncertain. V lost 5 bases, J lost 8 bases, and 11 bases lay in between. Germline CDR1 is MNHEY and CDR2 is SVGEGT. The CDR3 contains 12 residues.

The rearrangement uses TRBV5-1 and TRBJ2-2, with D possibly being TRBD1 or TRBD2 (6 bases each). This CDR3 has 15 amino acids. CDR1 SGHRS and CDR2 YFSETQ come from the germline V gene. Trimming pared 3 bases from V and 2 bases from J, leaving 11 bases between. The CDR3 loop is CASSSRGPNTGELFF. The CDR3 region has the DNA TGCGCCAGCAGCTCCCGGGGGCCTAACACCGGGGAGCTGTTTTTT.

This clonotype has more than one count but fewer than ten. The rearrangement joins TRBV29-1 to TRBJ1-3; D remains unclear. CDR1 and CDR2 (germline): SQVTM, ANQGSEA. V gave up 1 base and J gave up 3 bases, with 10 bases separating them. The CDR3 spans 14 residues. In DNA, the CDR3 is TGCAGCGTTGAAGGGAATTTGGGTGGAAACACCATATATTTT. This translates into CSVEGNLGGNTIYF. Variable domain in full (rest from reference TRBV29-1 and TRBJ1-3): SAVISQKPSRDICQRGTSLTIQCQVDSQVTMMFWYRQQPGQSLTLIATANQGSEATYESGFVIDKFPISRPNLTFSTLTVSNMSPEDSSIYLCSVEGNLGGNTIYFGEGSWLTVV.

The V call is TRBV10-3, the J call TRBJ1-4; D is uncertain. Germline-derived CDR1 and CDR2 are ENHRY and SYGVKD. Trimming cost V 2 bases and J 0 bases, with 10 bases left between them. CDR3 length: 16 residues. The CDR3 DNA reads TGTGCCATCAGTGAGCGGCAGACAACAACTAATGAAAAACTGTTTTTT. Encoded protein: CAISERQTTTNEKLFF.

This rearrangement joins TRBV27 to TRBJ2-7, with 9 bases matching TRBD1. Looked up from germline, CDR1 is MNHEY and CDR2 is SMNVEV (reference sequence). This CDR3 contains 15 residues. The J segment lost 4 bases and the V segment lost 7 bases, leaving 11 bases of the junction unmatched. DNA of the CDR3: TGTGCCAGCACCTACCGGACAGGGGTTCATTACGAGCAGTACTTC. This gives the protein CASTYRTGVHYEQYF.

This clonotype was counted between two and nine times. CDR3 residues: CASSVDTYYEQYF. Here the CDR3 DNA reads TGCGCCAGCAGTGTTGACACTTACTACGAGCAGTACTTC. The V call is TRBV10-2, the J call TRBJ2-7; D gene uncertain. Trimming cost V 4 bases and J 3 bases, with 10 bases left between them. The CDR3 covers 13 residues. The germline gives CDR1 WSHSY, CDR2 SAAADI.

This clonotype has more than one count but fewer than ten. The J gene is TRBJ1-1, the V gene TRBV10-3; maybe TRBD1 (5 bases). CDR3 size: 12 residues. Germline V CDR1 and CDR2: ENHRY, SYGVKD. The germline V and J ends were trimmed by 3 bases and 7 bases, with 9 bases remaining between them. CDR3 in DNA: TGTGCCATCAGTGAAGGGGCCGATGAAGCTTTCTTT. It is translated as CAISEGADEAFF.

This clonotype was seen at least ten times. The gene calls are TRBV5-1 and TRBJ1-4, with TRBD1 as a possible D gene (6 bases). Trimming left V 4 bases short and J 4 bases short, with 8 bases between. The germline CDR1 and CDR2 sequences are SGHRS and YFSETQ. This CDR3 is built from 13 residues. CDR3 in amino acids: CASSRQVNEKLFF. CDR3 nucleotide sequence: TGCGCCAGCAGCCGACAGGTTAATGAAAAACTGTTTTTT. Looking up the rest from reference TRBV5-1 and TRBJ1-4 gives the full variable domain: KAGVTQTPRYLIKTRGQQVTLSCSPISGHRSVSWYQQTPGQGLQFLFEYFSETQRNKGNFPGRFSGRQFSNSRSEMNVSTLELGDSALYLCASSRQVNEKLFFGSGTQLSVL.